A single sample is the source of the 24 T cell receptor beta chains below, sequenced in a study of response to subunit inactivated influenza vaccine. One entry per CDR3 protein, called by TCRdb with MiXCR from the RT-PCR reads. The sample yields about 240,000 distinct CDR3 sequences, roughly an eighth seen once. The sequencing used non-naive T cells sorted from PBMCs, collected 14 to 15 days before vaccination. These receptor sequences come from a man in his forties or fifties who received an inactivated influenza vaccine.

The sample holds many counts of this clonotype. This chain joins TRBV6-1 and TRBJ1-2; D is ambiguous. This CDR3 has 15 amino acids. The germline V gene has CDR1 MNHNS and CDR2 SASEGT. V was cut by 8 bases and J by 0 bases, with 16 bases left in between. CDR3 amino acids: CASSREISANYGYTF. CDR3 coding DNA: TGTGCCAGCTCGCGCGAGATATCAGCTAACTATGGCTACACCTTC.

V is TRBV6-2 or TRBV6-3 and J is TRBJ2-1, with 9 bases that match TRBD2. V lost 4 bases to trimming and J lost 8 bases; unmatched junction nucleotides: 6. The CDR3 has 14 residues. Per germline, CDR1 MNHEY and CDR2 SVGEGT. Here the CDR3 reads CASSSTSGYHEQFF. The CDR3 DNA follows: TGTGCCAGCAGTTCTACTAGCGGGTATCATGAGCAGTTCTTC.

CDR3 residues: CASSAYGGVYEQYF. CDR3 DNA: TGTGCCAGCAGCGCCTACGGGGGGGTGTACGAGCAGTACTTC. The chain links TRBV7-2 to TRBJ2-7; TRBD2 aligns across 8 bases. V was clipped by 5 bases and J by 4 bases; unmatched bases: 7. Per germline, CDR1 SGHTA and CDR2 FQGNSA. The CDR3 contains 14 residues.

Only a few counts were recorded for this clonotype. J is TRBJ2-3 and V is TRBV5-1, with TRBD1 identical over 9 bases. CDR3 length: 17 amino acids. The junction had 15 bases not matched to a gene; V was cut back by 5 bases and J by 5 bases. From germline, CDR1 is SGHRS and CDR2 YFSETQ. CDR3 protein: CASSRFQPGQGRDTQYF. As DNA, the CDR3 is TGCGCCAGCAGTAGGTTTCAGCCGGGACAGGGTAGAGATACGCAGTATTTT.

V gene TRBV9 combines with J gene TRBJ2-1, with D hard to call. Germline loops: CDR1 SGDLS, CDR2 YYNGEE. Trimming stripped 0 bases from V and 0 bases from J, with 7 bases between. The CDR3 sequence is 15 residues long. CDR3 DNA: TGTGCCAGCAGCGTAGTTTTAGCCTCCTACAATGAGCAGTTCTTC. It yields the protein CASSVVLASYNEQFF.

The sample holds a few counts of this clonotype. The chain employs TRBV27 and TRBJ2-5, with D perhaps TRBD1 (6 bases). Germline V lookup: CDR1 MNHEY, CDR2 SMNVEV (reference sequence). V lost 2 bases to trimming and J lost 5 bases, with 12 bases between them. The CDR3 has 14 amino acids. CDR3 region: CASSLIFRGETQYF. As DNA, the CDR3 is TGTGCCAGCAGTTTAATATTTAGGGGGGAGACCCAGTACTTC.

The chain links TRBV7-3 to TRBJ2-3; 8 bases are a match to TRBD2. V lost 2 bases to trimming and J lost 7 bases; unmatched junction nucleotides: 11. The germline V gene has CDR1 SGHTA and CDR2 FQGTGA. This CDR3 has 16 amino acids. CDR3 loop: CASSLQEGSGRNTQYF. CDR3 DNA sequence: TGTGCCAGCAGCTTACAGGAAGGGAGCGGGAGAAATACGCAGTATTTT.

This clonotype was counted between two and nine times. The chain couples TRBV6-1 to TRBJ2-3; tentatively, D is TRBD2 (6 bases). The CDR3 is 15 amino acids. Germline loops: CDR1 MNHNS, CDR2 SASEGT. V was trimmed by 7 bases and J by 2 bases, leaving 16 bases between them. The CDR3 DNA sequence: TGTGCCAGCATAAGCCGGGACTCAAACACAGATACGCAGTATTTT. This encodes CASISRDSNTDTQYF.

This sequence joins TRBV20-1 and TRBJ1-5, with D hard to call. This CDR3 region has 16 residues. V gave up 0 bases and J gave up 0 bases, with 12 bases separating them. CDR1 and CDR2 from the germline V gene are DFQATT and SNEGSKA (reference sequence). CDR3 sequence: CSARDGRYYSNQPQHF. The DNA of the CDR3 is TGCAGTGCTAGAGATGGACGCTATTATAGCAATCAGCCCCAGCATTTT.

The chain recombines TRBV20-1 with TRBJ2-1; D might be TRBD1 (7 bases). Germline lookup yields CDR1 DFQATT and CDR2 SNEGSKA (reference sequence). This CDR3 spans 15 amino acids. In DNA, the CDR3 is TGCAGATGTAGAGAGGCAGGGGGGACCTACAATGAGCAGTTCTTC. Translation gives CRCREAGGTYNEQFF.

This clonotype has only a few counts. The V gene is TRBV20-1, the J gene TRBJ2-7; 9 bases match TRBD2. V lost 2 bases, J lost 0 bases, and 5 bases stayed unmatched. Germline loops: CDR1 DFQATT, CDR2 SNEGSKA (reference sequence). The CDR3 has 15 residues. DNA for the CDR3: TGCAGTGCTAGATCCTGGACTAGCGACTCCTACGAGCAGTACTTC. Its translation: CSARSWTSDSYEQYF.

This clonotype was seen repeatedly, ten times or more. The gene calls are TRBV13 and TRBJ1-2; TRBD1 might be the D (5 bases). Trimming stripped 6 bases from V and 5 bases from J, with 10 bases between. Germline V CDR1 and CDR2: PRHDT, FYEKMQ (reference sequence). The CDR3 has 12 residues. CDR3 sequence (DNA): TGTGCCAGCAGTCGGCCAGGGTATGGCTACACCTTC. Protein: CASSRPGYGYTF.

The sample holds many counts of this clonotype. The chain joins TRBV7-2 to TRBJ1-4, with D unresolved. The germline CDR1 and CDR2 sequences are SGHTA and FQGNSA. The CDR3 runs 15 residues. V dropped 5 bases and J dropped 8 bases, with 18 bases sitting between them. CDR3 bases: TGTGCCAGCAGCCTCTCAGGCGCGGGAGGCGAAAAACTGTTTTTT. Its translation is CASSLSGAGGEKLFF.

The V gene is TRBV4-3, the J gene TRBJ2-1; TRBD2 matches at 7 bases. The V gene's germline CDR1 is LGHNA and CDR2 YSLEER. This CDR3 has 15 amino acids. Unmatched junction bases numbered 4, after V lost 2 bases and J lost 3 bases. The CDR3 nucleotides read TGCGCCAGCAGCCAATCGCGGGGGTACTACAATGAGCAGTTCTTC. It encodes CASSQSRGYYNEQFF.

This clonotype was detected many times. This sequence joins TRBV28 and TRBJ1-2, with 9 positions matching TRBD1. This CDR3 contains 15 residues. Germline CDR1 MDHEN, CDR2 SYDVKM. With 1 base clipped from V and 4 bases from J, the junction kept 4 bases outside the gene matches. CDR3 sequence reads: CASSLYGQGSYGYTF. CDR3 DNA sequence: TGTGCCAGCAGTTTATACGGACAGGGGTCCTATGGCTACACCTTC.

The genes are TRBV4-1 and TRBJ1-1, with TRBD1 as a possible D gene (6 bases). The CDR3 is 15 residues long. Per the germline V gene, CDR1 is MGHRA and CDR2 is YSYEKL. With 4 bases removed from V and 3 bases from J, the gap between germline ends came to 15 bases. CDR3 DNA sequence: TGCGCCAGCAGCCCCTCGACAGGAGGAGACACTGAAGCTTTCTTT. Translating gives CASSPSTGGDTEAFF.

This CDR3 is CASSLGQLRNEKLFF. Written as DNA, the CDR3 is TGTGCCAGCAGCCTCGGACAGCTAAGGAATGAAAAACTGTTTTTT. The chain has TRBV13 and TRBJ1-4; D is possibly TRBD1 (6 bases). The germline gives CDR1 PRHDT, CDR2 FYEKMQ (reference sequence). Trimming stripped 5 bases from V and 5 bases from J, with 15 bases between. The CDR3 covers 15 residues.

The V and J genes are TRBV7-2 and TRBJ2-7; D is perhaps TRBD2 (6 bases). The germline V gene encodes CDR1 SGHTA and CDR2 FQGNSA. The CDR3 sequence is 14 residues long. V lost 3 bases and J lost 3, with 12 bases in between. CDR3 in DNA: TGTGCCAGCAGCTTTAAAGCGGGCCACTACGAGCAGTACTTC. Protein sequence: CASSFKAGHYEQYF.

The gene calls are TRBV4-2 and TRBJ2-7; 7 positions agree with TRBD2. Per germline, CDR1 LGHNA and CDR2 YNFKEQ. After removal of 4 bases from V and 5 bases from J, the junction contained 8 bases not matched to a gene. This CDR3 has 14 residues. CDR3 sequence reads: CASSRGGRLDEQYF. CDR3 sequence (DNA): TGTGCCAGCAGCCGGGGAGGGCGGTTAGACGAGCAGTACTTC.

In this sample, this clonotype turned up many times. The chain is built from TRBV5-1 and TRBJ2-7; the match to TRBD1 covers 12 bases. After removal of 3 bases from V and 3 bases from J, the junction contained 4 bases not matched to a gene. From germline, CDR1 is SGHRS and CDR2 YFSETQ. This CDR3 is 15 amino acids long. CDR3 in amino acids: CASSSGTGGFYEQYF. The CDR3 bases are TGCGCCAGCAGCTCAGGGACAGGGGGCTTCTACGAGCAGTACTTC.

This sequence joins TRBV12-3 or TRBV12-4 and TRBJ2-1; a weak D match, TRBD2 (7 bases). Trimming took off 5 bases at V and 9 bases at J, with 23 bases between the two ends. The CDR3 runs to 16 residues. For the CDR3, the DNA is TGTGCCAGCAGTCGACTAGGGGGGGGGGTAGGTGGTGAGCAGTTCTTC. Residues: CASSRLGGGVGGEQFF.

This clonotype was seen ten or more times. The genes are TRBV28 and TRBJ2-3; the D call may be TRBD1 or TRBD2 (6 bases each). Trimming left V 7 bases short and J 0 bases short, with 11 bases between. The germline CDR1 and CDR2 sequences are MDHEN and SYDVKM. This CDR3 region has 14 residues. The CDR3 bases are TGTGCCAGCAAGACAGGAGGGAGCACAGATACGCAGTATTTT. Its protein is CASKTGGSTDTQYF.

Only a few counts were recorded for this clonotype. This sequence joins TRBV27 and TRBJ2-3; 7 bases line up with TRBD1. Germline V gene sequence: CDR1 MNHEY, CDR2 SMNVEV (reference sequence). J lost 3 bases, V lost 1 base, and 10 bases had no gene match. The CDR3 spans 17 residues. The CDR3 DNA follows: TGTGCCAGCAGTTTATTCGCAGGGGGAAGTAGGACAGATACGCAGTATTTT. Its protein product is CASSLFAGGSRTDTQYF.

The chain employs TRBV7-2 and TRBJ1-5; D call uncertain. The germline V gene encodes CDR1 SGHTA and CDR2 FQGNSA. Trimming took 2 bases from V and 9 from J, leaving 17 bases between them. This CDR3 has 15 amino acids. CDR3 residues: CASSLIFDPRAPQHF. CDR3 DNA sequence: TGTGCCAGCAGCTTAATTTTTGACCCTCGGGCGCCCCAGCATTTT.